This T cell receptor (beta chain) comes out of a study of regulatory and conventional T cells in RAG deficiency. In germline, CDR1 is LNHDA, CDR2 SQIVND (reference sequence). V lost 10 bases to trimming and J lost 4 bases; unmatched junction nucleotides: 9. This CDR3 comprises 15 residues. The sorted conventional CD4+ T cells were CD25-low and CD127-high, with genomic DNA sequenced. Sequenced by immunoSEQ multiplex PCR; TCRdb stores in-frame clones only, minus some. The sample consists of tens of thousands of clones, about 96% of them appearing once. These records were also assigned to another study, of regulatory T cells. That source reports: Primers: 52 TRBV forward and 13 TRBJ reverse.

V is TRBV19 and J is TRBJ1-4; 10 bases agree with TRBD1. The sequence was obtained from a human donor in good health. Sequencing input: CD25- CD4+ T cells sorted from blood. The CDR3 loop is CATRQGANINEKLFF. Written as DNA, the CDR3 is TGTGCCACCAGACAGGGGGCGAACATTAATGAAAAACTGTTTTTT.